Listed below are T cell receptor beta chains from one sample, sequenced in a study of blood T cell repertoires in COVID-19. Sequencing used immunoSEQ multiplex PCR; TCRdb keeps in-frame clones, though not all of them. The repertoire consists of 73,000 or so clones, with about 80% occurring once and the leading ten covering around 4.3%. Sequenced sample: peripheral blood. The receptors shown here come from a woman in her sixties with acute or convalescent COVID-19. Both conserved end residues are part of each CDR3. D genes are given only for firm matches. Clone size appears in some rows only: once, few, many, or a class for an expanded clone.

d_gene	abundance	v_gene	j_gene	CDR3aa	CDR3nt
NA	once	TRBV2	TRBJ1-5	CASSGGGNQPQHF	TGTGCCAGCAGTGGAGGCGGGAATCAGCCCCAGCATTTT
TRBD1	NA	TRBV2	TRBJ1-2	CASSEDRGWDGYTF	TGTGCCAGCAGTGAAGACAGGGGGTGGGATGGCTACACCTTC
NA	NA	TRBV11-2	TRBJ1-1	CASSLGFAGNTEAFF	TGTGCCAGCAGCTTAGGGTTCGCAGGGAACACTGAAGCTTTCTTT
TRBD1	NA	TRBV7-2	TRBJ1-1	CASSLSPGGNTEAFF	TGTGCCAGCAGCTTATCTCCAGGGGGGAACACTGAAGCTTTCTTT
NA	NA	TRBV5-4	TRBJ2-5	CASSLGGSETQYF	TGTGCCAGCAGCTTGGGTGGCAGTGAGACCCAGTACTTC
TRBD2	NA	TRBV3-1/TRBV3-2	TRBJ2-3	CASSRSGGTNTQYF	TGTGCCAGCAGCCGTAGCGGGGGCACAAATACGCAGTATTTT
TRBD1	NA	TRBV5-1	TRBJ2-1	CASSLQGNPYNEQFF	TGCGCCAGCAGCCTACAGGGGAACCCCTACAATGAGCAGTTCTTC
TRBD1	NA	TRBV12-3/TRBV12-4	TRBJ1-4	CASSFGQGEKLFF	TGTGCCAGCAGTTTTGGACAGGGTGAAAAACTGTTTTTT
NA	NA	TRBV19	TRBJ1-2	CASSMLQGIFGYTF	TGTGCCAGTAGTATGCTCCAGGGGATCTTTGGCTACACCTTC
NA	few	TRBV3-1/TRBV3-2	TRBJ2-1	CASSQDLSDEQFF	TGTGCCAGCAGCCAAGATCTAAGCGATGAGCAGTTCTTC
NA	few	TRBV2	TRBJ2-7	CASSEEAGHEQYF	TGTGCCAGCAGTGAGGAGGCGGGACACGAGCAGTACTTC
NA	NA	TRBV7-3	TRBJ1-2	CASSPGPQESGYTF	TGTGCCAGCAGCCCCGGACCACAGGAGAGTGGCTACACCTTC
TRBD1	NA	TRBV28	TRBJ1-1	CASSFRTGGFSRTEAFF	TGTGCCAGCAGTTTCCGGACAGGGGGCTTTTCTAGGACTGAAGCTTTCTTT
TRBD1	NA	TRBV4-1	TRBJ2-7	CASSRDGTVFDEQYF	TGCGCCAGCAGCCGAGACGGGACAGTCTTCGACGAGCAGTACTTC
NA	NA	TRBV9	TRBJ1-6	CASRRRDNSPLHF	TGTGCCAGCCGGCGCCGGGATAATTCACCCCTCCACTTT
NA	NA	TRBV6-5	TRBJ1-5	CASSLSGTHQPQHF	TGTGCCAGCAGTTTATCCGGGACTCATCAGCCCCAGCATTTT
TRBD1	NA	TRBV18	TRBJ1-2	CASSDGTGHNYGYTF	TGTGCCAGCTCAGACGGGACAGGACATAACTATGGCTACACCTTC
TRBD1	NA	TRBV24-1	TRBJ1-1	CATSDGTGDTEAFF	TGTGCCACCAGTGACGGGACAGGAGACACTGAAGCTTTCTTT
NA	NA	TRBV19	TRBJ2-3	CASSIEGARSTDTQYF	TGTGCCAGTAGTATAGAGGGGGCGCGGAGCACAGATACGCAGTATTTT
NA	NA	TRBV19	TRBJ2-3	CASSLTGTKVDTQYF	TGTGCCAGTAGCCTAACAGGGACGAAGGTAGATACGCAGTATTTT
NA	once	TRBV5-4	TRBJ2-1	CASSHSSGSEQFF	TGTGCCAGCAGCCACTCTTCCGGGAGCGAGCAGTTCTTC
TRBD1	NA	TRBV5-1	TRBJ1-3	CASSERGPGNTIYF	TGCGCCAGCAGCGAAAGGGGGCCTGGAAACACCATATATTTT
NA	NA	TRBV10-3	TRBJ1-4	CAISASGGAGEKLFF	TGTGCCATCAGTGCGAGCGGGGGGGCAGGGGAAAAACTGTTTTTT
NA	NA	TRBV29-1	TRBJ2-5	CSVRQDLTETQYF	TGCAGCGTGAGACAGGACCTAACGGAGACCCAGTACTTC
NA	few	TRBV6-1	TRBJ1-5	CASSESTAPREPQHF	TGTGCCAGCAGTGAATCGACAGCCCCAAGGGAGCCCCAGCATTTT
TRBD1	few	TRBV7-9	TRBJ2-7	CASSLDSGTGSYEQYF	TGTGCCAGCAGCTTAGACTCCGGGACAGGATCCTACGAGCAGTACTTC
TRBD2	NA	TRBV6-2/TRBV6-3	TRBJ2-1	CASSSGTSGYNEQFF	TGTGCCAGCAGCTCCGGGACTAGCGGCTACAATGAGCAGTTCTTC
TRBD1	NA	TRBV6-1	TRBJ1-6	CASSEAGYRGLDSPLHF	TGTGCCAGCAGTGAAGCGGGGTACAGGGGTTTAGATTCACCCCTCCACTTT
NA	few	TRBV15	TRBJ1-3	CATSRGPGSSGNTIYF	TGTGCCACCAGCAGAGGCCCTGGGAGCTCTGGAAACACCATATATTTT
NA	NA	TRBV5-1	TRBJ2-2	CASSLEQGGLGELFF	TGCGCCAGCAGCTTGGAGCAGGGAGGACTCGGGGAGCTGTTTTTT
TRBD1	NA	TRBV29-1	TRBJ1-2	CSVMTGGVNYGYTF	TGCAGCGTAATGACAGGGGGCGTTAACTATGGCTACACCTTC
TRBD1	once	TRBV6-5	TRBJ2-5	CASRSTGGQETQYF	TGTGCCAGCAGAAGCACAGGGGGTCAAGAGACCCAGTACTTC
TRBD1	NA	TRBV6-6	TRBJ1-6	CASSHQTGAMWASPLHF	TGTGCCAGCAGTCATCAGACAGGGGCCATGTGGGCTTCACCCCTCCACTTT
NA	NA	TRBV3-1/TRBV3-2	TRBJ1-4	CASSQGSKGGEKLFF	TGTGCCAGCAGCCAAGGGTCAAAGGGAGGGGAAAAACTGTTTTTT
TRBD1	NA	TRBV4-1	TRBJ1-2	CASSRGGQGDSYGYTF	TGCGCCAGCAGCCGAGGGGGACAGGGGGATTCCTATGGCTACACCTTC
NA	NA	TRBV6-5	TRBJ1-2	CASTQGIHGYTF	TGTGCCAGCACCCAGGGCATCCATGGCTACACCTTC
NA	NA	TRBV18	TRBJ2-4	CASSRSGGKNIQYF	TGTGCCAGCTCACGATCCGGGGGTAAAAACATTCAGTACTTC
NA	NA	TRBV14	TRBJ2-7	CASSQDGAEQYF	TGTGCCAGCAGCCAAGATGGGGCTGAGCAGTACTTC
TRBD1	NA	TRBV5-8	TRBJ2-2	CASSSVTGVTGELFF	TGTGCCAGCAGCTCAGTGACAGGGGTCACCGGGGAGCTGTTTTTT
NA	NA	TRBV12-3/TRBV12-4	TRBJ1-1	CASTMNTEAFF	TGTGCCAGCACCATGAACACTGAAGCTTTCTTT
NA	once	TRBV5-1	TRBJ2-3	CASSLDGALADTQYF	TGCGCCAGCAGCTTGGACGGGGCTCTAGCGGATACGCAGTATTTT
NA	NA	TRBV2	TRBJ1-3	CANRQTGNTIYF	TGTGCCAACCGACAGACTGGAAACACCATATATTTT
TRBD1	NA	TRBV19	TRBJ1-5	CASRTGGRNQPQHF	TGTGCCAGTCGAACAGGGGGGAGGAATCAGCCCCAGCATTTT